These 28 T cell receptor beta chains came from one sample sequenced in a study of cytomegalovirus exposure and HLA in healthy donors. The PCR employed 60 Vbeta primers together with 13 Jbeta primers. TCRdb keeps only in-frame clones here, not all; method: immunoSEQ multiplex PCR. The repertoire holds 55,000 to 85,000 clones, less than 80% seen once, with 3% in the top ten. Sequencing input: PBMCs. All receptors derive from a woman aged 50 to 65 in good health and CMV-seronegative.

V gene TRBV28 combines with J gene TRBJ2-3, with D possibly matching TRBD1 (6 bases). CDR1 and CDR2 (germline): MDHEN, SYDVKM. The ends were cut back, 11 bases at V and 4 bases at J, with 19 bases in the middle. The CDR3 is made up of 14 amino acids. CDR3 protein: CASRAQGLPDTQYF. The DNA for the CDR3 is TGTGCCTCGAGGGCACAGGGTCTGCCAGATACGCAGTATTTT.

The V call is TRBV27, the J call TRBJ2-4; 9 bases match TRBD1. V lost 9 bases, J lost 4 bases, and 7 bases stayed unmatched. Germline V gene sequence: CDR1 MNHEY, CDR2 SMNVEV (reference sequence). The CDR3 contains 14 residues. The CDR3 sequence is CASSAGTGKNIQYF. CDR3 bases: TGTGCCAGTTCCGCCGGGACAGGGAAAAACATTCAGTACTTC.

The chain joins TRBV7-6 to TRBJ2-2, with D possibly TRBD2 on 6 matching bases. Germline V CDR1 and CDR2: SGHVS, FNYEAQ. Trimming left V 1 base short and J 3 bases short, with 15 bases between. The CDR3 extends over 17 amino acids. For the CDR3, the DNA is TGTGCCAGCAGCTTAGATCCTGCTAGCGAACACACCGGGGAGCTGTTTTTT. Translation: CASSLDPASEHTGELFF.

The chain links TRBV28 to TRBJ2-5; 7 bases align to TRBD2. Germline lookup yields CDR1 MDHEN and CDR2 SYDVKM. This CDR3 comprises 13 residues. The V and J ends lost 4 bases and 6 bases, in that order; junction bases with no gene match: 5. The CDR3 reads CASSSWGGKTQYF. CDR3 nucleotide sequence: TGTGCCAGCAGTTCCTGGGGGGGAAAGACCCAGTACTTC.

The chain uses TRBV28 and TRBJ1-5; the match to TRBD1 covers 7 bases. Germline values: CDR1 MDHEN, CDR2 SYDVKM. V dropped 6 bases and J dropped 7; count of bases not matched to a gene: 12. The CDR3 is 15 residues long. CDR3 sequence: CASSRPRGQGQPQHF. CDR3 sequence (DNA): TGTGCCAGCAGCCGCCCAAGGGGGCAAGGACAGCCCCAGCATTTT.

The V and J genes are TRBV4-3 and TRBJ1-1; D is undetermined. Trimming shortened V by 0 bases and J by 8 bases, and 13 bases separated the two germline ends. The CDR3 covers 14 residues. CDR1 LGHNA and CDR2 YSLEER come from the germline V gene. Here the CDR3 DNA reads TGCGCCAGCAGCCAAGATCTCTTCGGGTCGGAAGCTTTCTTT. Amino acids: CASSQDLFGSEAFF.

This sequence joins TRBV5-1 and TRBJ2-7; 8 nucleotides line up with TRBD1. The CDR3 covers 15 residues. From germline, CDR1 is SGHRS and CDR2 YFSETQ. The trim removed 4 bases at V and 2 bases at J, leaving 8 bases unmatched. The CDR3 DNA sequence: TGCGCCAGCAGCGGGCGACAGGGGCGTCCCTACGAGCAGTACTTC. Translation gives CASSGRQGRPYEQYF.

The CDR3 protein is CASSPAGLIYEQYF. In nucleotides, the CDR3 is TGTGCCAGCAGCCCGGCGGGACTGATCTACGAGCAGTACTTC. The chain employs TRBV6-6 and TRBJ2-7, with D perhaps matching TRBD2 (6 bases). Per germline, CDR1 MNHNY and CDR2 SVGAGI (reference sequence). V was cut by 6 bases and J by 3 bases, with 15 bases left in between. This CDR3 has 14 amino acids.

This clone was found a few times. This sequence joins TRBV21-1 and TRBJ1-2; the DNA was not used to check the table's D call, TRBD1. TRBV21-1 is a pseudogene. CDR3 length: 16 residues. The CDR3 reads CASSPLDRVAIYGYTF. Written as DNA, the CDR3 is TGTGCCAGCAGCCCTTTGGACAGGGTGGCGATCTATGGCTACACCTTC.

This clone was counted once. CDR3 loop: CASSTPTGVNTEAFF. Here the CDR3 DNA reads TGTGCCAGCAGCACTCCGACAGGGGTGAACACTGAAGCTTTCTTT. V is TRBV5-8 and J is TRBJ1-1, with 8 bases matching TRBD1. Germline CDR1 and CDR2: SGHTS and YDEGEE. The CDR3 has 15 amino acids. V shed 4 bases and J 0 bases; nucleotides not matched to a gene: 5.

A single count supports this clone. This sequence joins TRBV29-1 and TRBJ2-7; 11 bases are a match to TRBD1. This CDR3 contains 15 residues. J was trimmed by 5 bases and V by 7 bases; bases with no gene match: 13. Germline assignment: CDR1 SQVTM and CDR2 ANQGSEA. This chain's CDR3 is CSALSWTGGSDEQYF. CDR3 DNA sequence: TGCAGCGCCTTGAGTTGGACAGGGGGCTCTGACGAGCAGTACTTC.

The gene calls are TRBV6-5 and TRBJ1-2; TRBD1 matches 7 bases. Germline V lookup: CDR1 MNHEY, CDR2 SVGAGI. The CDR3 contains 15 residues. Trimming at V came to 3 bases and at J to 3 bases, leaving 7 bases not matched to a gene. The CDR3 DNA reads TGTGCCAGCAGTTATGGAAGGGGGCATCACTATGGCTACACCTTC. It codes for CASSYGRGHHYGYTF.

This sequence joins TRBV9 and TRBJ2-4, with D unresolved. Germline V gene data show CDR1 as SGDLS and CDR2 as YYNGEE. The CDR3 is 13 residues long. The V gene lost 0 bases and the J gene lost 10 bases, with 11 bases spanning the gap. CDR3 nucleotide sequence: TGTGCCAGCAGCGTAGAGGTGGCTAGTATTCAGTACTTC. Protein: CASSVEVASIQYF.

The chain carries TRBV28 and TRBJ1-5, with a tentative D call TRBD1 (5 bases). There are 12 residues in the CDR3. Germline V gives CDR1 MDHEN, CDR2 SYDVKM. V lost 4 bases, J lost 7 bases, and 8 bases lay in between. CDR3 sequence (DNA): TGTGCCAGCAGTTCCCAGGGACAGCCCCAGCATTTT. Amino acid sequence: CASSSQGQPQHF.

The chain recombines TRBV6-5 with TRBJ1-2; a possible D gene is TRBD1 (5 bases). CDR3 size: 13 residues. Germline loops: CDR1 MNHEY, CDR2 SVGAGI. Trimming pared 2 bases from V and 8 bases from J, leaving 12 bases between. The CDR3 reads CASSYKGPRGYTF. The CDR3 nucleotides read TGTGCCAGCAGTTACAAGGGGCCTCGGGGCTACACCTTC.

V usage is TRBV5-1 and J usage is TRBJ2-3; D may be TRBD1 (6 bases). Between the trimmed V and J ends, which lost 2 bases and 0 bases, there was a span of 10 bases. This CDR3 region has 15 residues. Looked up from germline, CDR1 is SGHRS and CDR2 is YFSETQ. This CDR3 is CASSLQGPSTDTQYF. The CDR3 coding sequence is TGCGCCAGCAGCTTACAGGGTCCTAGCACAGATACGCAGTATTTT.

The chain recombines TRBV30 with TRBJ1-2; 8 bases line up with TRBD1. The CDR3 loop spans 20 amino acids. Germline CDR1 GTSNPN, CDR2 SVGIG (reference sequence). Trimming at V came to 4 bases and at J to 3 bases, leaving 25 bases not matched to a gene. The CDR3 protein is CAWKGGRIWTGKVGDYGYTF. In DNA, the CDR3 is TGTGCCTGGAAAGGGGGGCGGATTTGGACAGGGAAAGTCGGAGACTATGGCTACACCTTC. The complete variable domain, with remaining parts taken from reference TRBV30 and TRBJ1-2, reads SQTIHQWPATLVQPVGSPLSLECTVEGTSNPNLYWYRQAAGRGLQLLFYSVGIGQISSEVPQNLSASRPQDRQFILSSKKLLLSDSGFYLCAWKGGRIWTGKVGDYGYTFGSGTRLTVV.

V usage is TRBV6-6 and J usage is TRBJ1-1, with D possibly matching TRBD1 (5 bases). The CDR3 has 15 amino acids. Trimming removed 7 bases from V and 2 bases from J, with 17 bases in between. Germline lookup yields CDR1 MNHNY and CDR2 SVGAGI (reference sequence). For the CDR3, the DNA is TGTGCCAGCATTCCGCGGGGGGTAGGAAACACTGAAGCTTTCTTT. It specifies CASIPRGVGNTEAFF.

The V gene is TRBV30, the J gene TRBJ2-1; D not certain. CDR1 GTSNPN and CDR2 SVGIG come from the germline V gene (reference sequence). The V end was cut by 2 bases, the J end by 0 bases, with 5 bases between. CDR3 size: 13 residues. CDR3 DNA sequence: TGTGCCTGGAGTACTTCCTCCTACAATGAGCAGTTCTTC. It yields the protein CAWSTSSYNEQFF.

This clone was recorded a few times. This sequence joins TRBV27 and TRBJ1-2; D possibly corresponds to TRBD1 (5 bases). Germline V gene data show CDR1 as MNHEY and CDR2 as SMNVEV (reference sequence). Trimming pared 5 bases from V and 4 bases from J, leaving 11 bases between. This CDR3 contains 13 residues. The DNA for the CDR3 is TGTGCCAGCAGTCCCCGACAGAGCTATGGCTACACCTTC. It encodes CASSPRQSYGYTF.

This clone was observed a few times. The V gene is TRBV30, the J gene TRBJ1-3; no reliable D call. CDR3 length: 16 amino acids. V lost 0 bases to trimming and J lost 0 bases, with 12 bases between them. CDR1 and CDR2 from the germline V gene are GTSNPN and SVGIG (reference sequence). This chain's CDR3 is CAWSVLKPFSGNTIYF. CDR3 bases: TGTGCCTGGAGTGTACTGAAACCATTCTCTGGAAACACCATATATTTT.

The V call is TRBV4-1, the J call TRBJ2-2, with TRBD2 as a possible D gene (6 bases). This CDR3 is 17 amino acids long. V was trimmed by 0 bases and J by 5 bases, leaving 16 bases between them. Germline V gene lookup returns CDR1 MGHRA and CDR2 YSYEKL. CDR3 in DNA: TGCGCCAGCAGCCAAGAATTCCAGCCCGCGGGGACCGGGGAGCTGTTTTTT. Its translation is CASSQEFQPAGTGELFF.

This chain uses TRBV5-1 with TRBJ2-3; D may be TRBD1 (5 bases). Germline V lookup: CDR1 SGHRS, CDR2 YFSETQ. Trimming left V 4 bases short and J 4 bases short, with 13 bases between. CDR3 length: 14 residues. This chain's CDR3 is CASSPQGVPDTQYF. In DNA form, the CDR3 reads TGCGCCAGCAGCCCCCAGGGTGTTCCAGATACGCAGTATTTT.

This sequence joins TRBV29-1 and TRBJ2-3; 7 bases match TRBD1. Per germline, CDR1 SQVTM and CDR2 ANQGSEA. Trimming at V came to 6 bases and at J to 2 bases, leaving 5 bases not matched to a gene. This CDR3 has 13 amino acids. The DNA of the CDR3 is TGCAGCGTCCGACAGGGATTCACAGATACGCAGTATTTT. Its translation: CSVRQGFTDTQYF.

This chain links TRBV9 with TRBJ1-1; possible D gene TRBD1, 5 bases. The CDR3 consists of 13 residues. CDR1 is SGDLS and CDR2 is YYNGEE in the germline V gene. V was cut by 8 bases and J by 1 base, with 12 bases left in between. The CDR3 DNA reads TGTGCCAGTCAGGGTTCGCGGAACACTGAAGCTTTCTTT. Translation: CASQGSRNTEAFF.

A few counts support this clone. This chain connects TRBV10-3 to TRBJ2-7; 9 nucleotides match TRBD2. This CDR3 spans 15 amino acids. Trimming took 0 bases from V and 2 from J; bases not matched to a gene: 2. CDR1 is ENHRY, CDR2 SYGVKD, per germline. This CDR3 reads CAISESSGSPYEQYF. CDR3 coding DNA: TGTGCCATCAGTGAGTCTAGCGGGAGTCCCTACGAGCAGTACTTC.

The chain has TRBV29-1 and TRBJ1-2, with 11 bases identical to TRBD1. Looked up from germline, CDR1 is SQVTM and CDR2 is ANQGSEA. This CDR3 has 13 amino acids. V shed 7 bases and J 7 bases; nucleotides not matched to a gene: 8. CDR3 in DNA: TGCAGCGCTGGGACAGGGGGGATCGGTGGCTACACCTTC. It is translated as CSAGTGGIGGYTF.

The chain joins TRBV4-3 to TRBJ1-5; D uncertain. The CDR3 contains 12 residues. The V end was cut by 0 bases, the J end by 9 bases, with 6 bases between. In germline, CDR1 is LGHNA, CDR2 YSLEER. The CDR3 loop is CASSQDTGPQHF. DNA for the CDR3: TGCGCCAGCAGCCAAGATACCGGGCCCCAGCATTTT.